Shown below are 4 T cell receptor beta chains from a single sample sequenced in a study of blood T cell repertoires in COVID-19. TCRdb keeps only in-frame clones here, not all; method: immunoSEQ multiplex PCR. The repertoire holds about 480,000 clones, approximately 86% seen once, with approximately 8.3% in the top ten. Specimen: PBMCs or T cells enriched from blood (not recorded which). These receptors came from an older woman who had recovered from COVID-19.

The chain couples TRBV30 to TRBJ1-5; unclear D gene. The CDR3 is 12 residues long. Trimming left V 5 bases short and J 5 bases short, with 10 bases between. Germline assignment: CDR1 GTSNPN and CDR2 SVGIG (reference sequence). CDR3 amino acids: CAWGGRDQPQHF. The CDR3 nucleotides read TGTGCCTGGGGAGGGAGAGATCAGCCCCAGCATTTT.

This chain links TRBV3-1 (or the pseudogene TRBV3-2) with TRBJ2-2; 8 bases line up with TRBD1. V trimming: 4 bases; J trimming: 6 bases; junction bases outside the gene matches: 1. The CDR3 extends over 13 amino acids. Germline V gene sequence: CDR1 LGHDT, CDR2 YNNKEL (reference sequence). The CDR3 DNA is TGTGCCAGCAGCCGGACAGGGTCCGGGGAGCTGTTTTTT. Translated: CASSRTGSGELFF.

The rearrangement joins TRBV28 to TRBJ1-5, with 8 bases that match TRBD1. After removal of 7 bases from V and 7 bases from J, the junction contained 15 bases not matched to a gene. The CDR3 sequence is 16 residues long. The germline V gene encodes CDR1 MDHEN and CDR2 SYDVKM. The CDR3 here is CASTTPRDRIVQPQHF. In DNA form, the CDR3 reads TGTGCCAGCACCACCCCCCGGGACAGGATAGTACAGCCCCAGCATTTT.

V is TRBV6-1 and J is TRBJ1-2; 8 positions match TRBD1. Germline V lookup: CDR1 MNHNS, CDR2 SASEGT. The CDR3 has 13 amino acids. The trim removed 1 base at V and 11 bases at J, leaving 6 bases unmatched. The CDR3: CASSEGTGREYTF. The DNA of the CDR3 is TGTGCCAGCAGTGAAGGGACAGGGAGGGAGTACACCTTC.